The 26 T cell receptor beta chains given below trace back to one sample, sequenced in a study of OX40 agonist ivuxolimab in advanced cancers. The data were produced by immunoSEQ multiplex PCR, yet TCRdb's version contains in-frame clones alone and is incomplete. The data show 80,000 or so clones, about 92% seen once. The sample here was CD4+ or CD8+ T cells sorted from blood, taken in a trial of the OX40 agonist ivuxolimab. The receptor set was obtained from an adult with an advanced solid tumor such as melanoma, head and neck, liver or kidney cancer.

The V gene is TRBV28, the J gene TRBJ2-1; TRBD1 matches 7 bases. Germline values: CDR1 MDHEN, CDR2 SYDVKM. The CDR3 contains 16 residues. V trimming: 7 bases; J trimming: 9 bases; junction bases outside the gene matches: 18. The DNA of the CDR3 is TGTGCCAGCATTTTCCGGGCGACAGGGAAGACTGTTGAGCAGTTCTTC. Translated, it gives CASIFRATGKTVEQFF.

The chain combines TRBV5-4 with TRBJ2-1; 7 bases match TRBD2. The germline gives CDR1 SGHNT, CDR2 YYREEE (reference sequence). CDR3 length: 16 residues. J lost 4 bases, V lost 0 bases, and 7 bases had no gene match. The CDR3 DNA sequence: TGTGCCAGCAGCTTGGGACCAAGCGGGGCTTACAATGAGCAGTTCTTC. Encoded protein: CASSLGPSGAYNEQFF.

The rearrangement uses TRBV27 and TRBJ2-3; 7 positions agree with TRBD2. The CDR3 length is 15 residues. With V trimmed by 2 bases and J by 0 bases, 2 bases remained unmatched. CDR1 and CDR2 from the germline V gene are MNHEY and SMNVEV (reference sequence). The CDR3 sequence is CASSLLAASTDTQYF. CDR3 coding DNA: TGTGCCAGCAGTTTACTAGCGGCGAGCACAGATACGCAGTATTTT.

This chain uses TRBV7-3 with TRBJ1-1; D is uncertain. Germline CDR1 and CDR2: SGHTA and FQGTGA. The CDR3 is made up of 13 amino acids. Trimming took off 5 bases at V and 7 bases at J, with 14 bases between the two ends. This chain's CDR3 is CASSNGPGFEAFF. CDR3 nucleotide sequence: TGTGCCAGCAGCAACGGTCCGGGGTTTGAAGCTTTCTTT.

The chain uses TRBV25-1 and TRBJ2-1; 7 bases are shared with TRBD2. CDR1 is MGHDK, CDR2 SYGVNS, per germline. V shed 7 bases, J shed 3 bases, and the junction held 9 bases outside the gene matches. This CDR3 has 15 residues. DNA of the CDR3: TGTGCCAGCAATGTCCTGGGCGGGAGCTACAATGAGCAGTTCTTC. It encodes CASNVLGGSYNEQFF.

The chain is built from TRBV19 and TRBJ2-1; maybe TRBD2 (5 bases). The germline V and J ends were trimmed by 4 bases and 5 bases, with 9 bases remaining between them. The CDR3 extends over 13 amino acids. Germline CDR1 and CDR2: LNHDA and SQIVND (reference sequence). CDR3 bases: TGTGCCAGTAGTAAACTAGGGAACAATGAGCAGTTCTTC. It specifies CASSKLGNNEQFF.

The J gene is TRBJ1-5, the V gene TRBV27; no reliable D call. Germline loops: CDR1 MNHEY, CDR2 SMNVEV (reference sequence). The CDR3 is 16 residues long. The germline V and J ends were trimmed by 0 bases and 5 bases, with 14 bases remaining between them. The CDR3 region is CASSLSSGRIHQPQHF. The CDR3 nucleotides are TGTGCCAGCAGTTTATCGTCGGGCAGAATCCATCAGCCCCAGCATTTT.

The genes are TRBV9 and TRBJ2-2; 8 bases line up with TRBD1. This CDR3 is built from 17 residues. Germline-derived CDR1 and CDR2 are SGDLS and YYNGEE. The junction had 10 bases not matched to a gene; V was cut back by 0 bases and J by 6 bases. This chain's CDR3 is CASSVASTGVKSGELFF. Here the CDR3 DNA reads TGTGCCAGCAGCGTAGCTTCGACAGGGGTGAAATCCGGGGAGCTGTTTTTT. Complete variable domain (other parts from reference TRBV9 and TRBJ2-2): DSGVTQTPKHLITATGQRVTLRCSPRSGDLSVYWYQQSLDQGLQFLIQYYNGEERAKGNILERFSAQQFPDLHSELNLSSLELGDSALYFCASSVASTGVKSGELFFGEGSRLTVL.

The gene calls are TRBV6-6 and TRBJ2-6, with D perhaps matching TRBD1 (6 bases). This CDR3 spans 16 amino acids. Germline V gene sequence: CDR1 MNHNY, CDR2 SVGAGI (reference sequence). Trimming took 2 bases from V and 2 from J, leaving 10 bases between them. CDR3 DNA: TGTGCCAGCAGTTACGTGACAGGTCCTGGGGCCAACGTCCTGACTTTC. Its protein product is CASSYVTGPGANVLTF.

The V gene is TRBV2, the J gene TRBJ2-1; TRBD2 is a possible D gene (5 bases). In germline, CDR1 is SNHLY, CDR2 FYNNEI. Trimming left V 4 bases short and J 2 bases short, with 9 bases between. CDR3 length equals 14 residues. The CDR3 DNA follows: TGTGCCAGCAGTGTGGGAGCCCCCTACAATGAGCAGTTCTTC. Translating it yields CASSVGAPYNEQFF.

The chain has TRBV30 and TRBJ2-2; 9 bases fit TRBD1. The CDR3 is 16 residues long. The V segment lost 0 bases and the J segment 7 bases; nucleotides outside the gene matches: 9. Germline assignment: CDR1 GTSNPN and CDR2 SVGIG (reference sequence). The CDR3 nucleotides read TGTGCCTGGAGTGTACACGACAGGGGGTTTCGCGGGGAGCTGTTTTTT. Translating gives CAWSVHDRGFRGELFF.

The chain combines TRBV29-1 with TRBJ2-2; 7 positions agree with TRBD1. CDR1 is SQVTM, CDR2 ANQGSEA, per germline. V lost 4 bases and J lost 2; bases outside the gene matches: 7. The CDR3 extends over 15 amino acids. In DNA, the CDR3 is TGCAGCGTTGCCAGACAGGGATTAAACACCGGGGAGCTGTTTTTT. This translates into CSVARQGLNTGELFF.

This chain uses TRBV9 with TRBJ2-6, with D perhaps TRBD1 (5 bases). The CDR3 loop spans 18 amino acids. V lost 2 bases, J lost 1 base, and 16 bases lay in between. Germline V CDR1 and CDR2: SGDLS, YYNGEE. The CDR3 loop is CASSVVGQGKSGANVLTF. DNA for the CDR3: TGTGCCAGCAGCGTTGTTGGGCAGGGCAAGTCTGGGGCCAACGTCCTGACTTTC.

V is TRBV7-6 and J is TRBJ1-6; the D is unclear. Germline-derived CDR1 and CDR2 are SGHVS and FNYEAQ. CDR3 length: 13 residues. The V end was cut by 5 bases, the J end by 8 bases, with 10 bases between. The CDR3: CASSPRTDSPLHF. The CDR3 DNA sequence: TGTGCCAGCAGCCCGCGAACGGATTCACCCCTCCACTTT.

This chain links TRBV6-1 with TRBJ2-7, with D unresolved. The CDR3 loop spans 12 amino acids. CDR1 MNHNS and CDR2 SASEGT come from the germline V gene. V shed 7 bases and J shed 2 bases, with 9 bases lying between them. The CDR3 DNA reads TGTGCCAGCAAAACAGATACCTACGAGCAGTACTTC. This sequence encodes CASKTDTYEQYF.

The V and J genes are TRBV5-1 and TRBJ1-6, with D tentatively TRBD1 (5 bases). From germline, CDR1 is SGHRS and CDR2 YFSETQ. CDR3 length: 17 residues. Trimming left V 0 bases short and J 6 bases short, with 16 bases between. CDR3 residues: CASSLAGPGGSNSPLHF. CDR3 coding DNA: TGCGCCAGCAGCTTGGCGGGACCTGGAGGAAGTAATTCACCCCTCCACTTT.

This chain links TRBV5-1 with TRBJ2-4; possibly TRBD2 for D (6 bases). V lost 0 bases to trimming and J lost 3 bases, with 10 bases between them. The CDR3 is 15 residues long. Germline V gene sequence: CDR1 SGHRS, CDR2 YFSETQ. The CDR3 nucleotides are TGCGCCAGCAGCTTGGGGGACTTAGGCAAAAACATTCAGTACTTC. Translation: CASSLGDLGKNIQYF.

This clone has only one observation. V usage is TRBV28 and J usage is TRBJ1-5, with D perhaps matching TRBD1 (6 bases). The V gene lost 2 bases and the J gene lost 5 bases, with 13 bases spanning the gap. The length of the CDR3 is 15 residues. Germline V gene lookup returns CDR1 MDHEN and CDR2 SYDVKM. CDR3 sequence reads: CASSLGGYRDQPQHF. CDR3 DNA sequence: TGTGCCAGCAGTTTAGGGGGTTACAGGGATCAGCCCCAGCATTTT.

The chain carries TRBV7-3 and TRBJ2-3, with TRBD2 as a possible D gene (6 bases). This CDR3 region has 17 residues. V lost 5 bases, J lost 1 base, and 19 bases lay in between. The germline V gene has CDR1 SGHTA and CDR2 FQGTGA. CDR3 loop: CASSPTRGGAGTDTQYF. The DNA for the CDR3 is TGTGCCAGCAGCCCAACCCGGGGCGGGGCCGGCACAGATACGCAGTATTTT.

The chain joins TRBV6-5 to TRBJ1-1; 8 bases are a match to TRBD1. CDR1 is MNHEY, CDR2 SVGAGI, per germline. The CDR3 spans 15 residues. The V and J ends lost 6 bases and 5 bases, in that order; junction bases with no gene match: 11. The CDR3 here is CASRDTLDRETEAFF. CDR3 bases: TGTGCCAGCAGGGACACTCTGGACAGGGAAACTGAAGCTTTCTTT.

The chain joins TRBV6-5 to TRBJ2-7; D remains unclear. CDR1 and CDR2 from the germline V gene are MNHEY and SVGAGI. V was shortened by 6 bases and J by 2 bases, with 17 bases between the two germline ends. The CDR3 is made up of 15 amino acids. The CDR3 region is CASSKGFSYPYEQYF. DNA of the CDR3: TGTGCCAGCAGCAAAGGGTTTTCCTATCCCTACGAGCAGTACTTC.

The V and J genes are TRBV5-6 and TRBJ2-7; 8 nucleotides align to TRBD1. J was trimmed by 3 bases and V by 1 base; bases with no gene match: 9. The CDR3 covers 16 residues. CDR1 SGHDT and CDR2 YYEEEE come from the germline V gene. CDR3 amino acids: CASSLLGQDPHYEQYF. In DNA, the CDR3 is TGTGCCAGCAGCTTGCTGGGACAGGACCCTCACTACGAGCAGTACTTC.

This sequence joins TRBV30 and TRBJ2-3; 7 bases fit TRBD1. Germline V gene data show CDR1 as GTSNPN and CDR2 as SVGIG (reference sequence). The junction had 6 bases not matched to a gene; V was cut back by 8 bases and J by 7 bases. The CDR3 extends over 11 amino acids. For the CDR3, the DNA is TGTGCCGTCGACAGGGCAAATACGCAGTATTTT. Its translation is CAVDRANTQYF.

In DNA, the CDR3 is TGTGCCAGCAGTGGAATACTTGGCGGGGGGAACAATGAGCAGTTCTTC. Protein product: CASSGILGGGNNEQFF. V usage is TRBV6-1 and J usage is TRBJ2-1, with TRBD2 matching over 8 bases. Trimming removed 4 bases from V and 5 bases from J; junction bases left unmatched: 10. The CDR3 loop spans 16 amino acids. Looked up from germline, CDR1 is MNHNS and CDR2 is SASEGT.

The gene calls are TRBV29-1 and TRBJ1-2, with a tentative D call TRBD1 (5 bases). Germline V gene data show CDR1 as SQVTM and CDR2 as ANQGSEA. V shed 1 base and J shed 5 bases, with 11 bases lying between them. This CDR3 spans 13 amino acids. The CDR3 reads CSVEGVQEYGYTF. For the CDR3, the DNA is TGCAGCGTTGAAGGTGTACAGGAGTATGGCTACACCTTC.

This rearrangement joins TRBV7-3 to TRBJ2-2, with a tentative D call TRBD2 (7 bases). The CDR3 covers 13 residues. In germline, CDR1 is SGHTA, CDR2 FQGTGA. The germline V and J ends were trimmed by 4 bases and 6 bases, with 9 bases remaining between them. CDR3 DNA sequence: TGTGCCAGCAGCTCGGGGGGCCCCGGGGAGCTGTTTTTT. Translated: CASSSGGPGELFF.